One and the same sample provided the 8 T cell receptor beta chains below, sequenced in a study of T-cell memory formation after mild COVID-19 (dated by TCRdb to about 2021). To prepare the library, 5' RACE was applied. The sequencing machine was an Illumina NovaSeq 6000. Clones were called with MiXCR by TCRdb after fastp trimmed the public reads at Q25, and only in-frame beta chains were retained. A single entry per CDR3 protein holds the most common genes and DNA from its merged rows. Within this sample are more than 450,000 distinct CDR3 sequences, with around 17% of them counted one time only. Together, the top ten hold around 12% of the sample. Sequences were obtained from PBMCs or a T cell subset sorted from them (not recorded which). The receptors shown here come from an adult woman who had mild COVID-19 (a few samples of this study predate the infection). The sample titles of this study are shuffled in the database, so cell type and time point are left out; the donor was told from shared clones.

This clonotype was seen many times. V gene TRBV7-6 combines with J gene TRBJ2-7; 9 bases fit TRBD1. Germline V lookup: CDR1 SGHVS, CDR2 FNYEAQ. The CDR3 runs 16 residues. V dropped 0 bases and J dropped 4; count of bases not matched to a gene: 7. The CDR3, as DNA: TGTGCCAGCAGCTTAGCCCATGGGACAGGGATGTACGAGCAGTACTTC. Its protein is CASSLAHGTGMYEQYF.

The chain employs TRBV6-5 and TRBJ1-2; 9 nucleotides align to TRBD1. This CDR3 has 14 residues. Germline loops: CDR1 MNHEY, CDR2 SVGAGI. V was clipped by 6 bases and J by 8 bases; unmatched bases: 10. The chain's CDR3 is CASRRKQGAKGYTF. The DNA for the CDR3 is TGTGCCAGCAGGCGAAAACAGGGGGCCAAGGGCTACACCTTC.

The rearrangement links TRBV20-1 to TRBJ1-2; D is unclear. V was pared by 0 bases and J by 4 bases, with 9 bases between. Germline-derived CDR1 and CDR2 are DFQATT and SNEGSKA (reference sequence). This CDR3 has 13 amino acids. Written as DNA, the CDR3 is TGCAGTGCTAGAGATTCTTTCAGCTATGGCTACACCTTC. Translation gives CSARDSFSYGYTF.

This clonotype turned up a few times. The chain employs TRBV4-1 and TRBJ2-3; D uncertain. This CDR3 has 15 residues. Trimming shortened V by 5 bases and J by 0 bases, and 12 bases separated the two germline ends. Germline V lookup: CDR1 MGHRA, CDR2 YSYEKL. The chain's CDR3 is CASSYTPPSTDTQYF. The CDR3 bases are TGCGCCAGCAGCTACACGCCGCCGAGCACAGATACGCAGTATTTT.

Note on this clonotype: At one end, the junction sequence differs from germline, possibly due to a read error. This chain connects TRBV5-1 to TRBJ1-1, with D tentatively TRBD1 (5 bases). The germline gives CDR1 SGHRS, CDR2 YFSETQ. The CDR3 spans 12 residues. The CDR3, as DNA: TGTGCCAGCAGTTTAAGTCGGGGCGAAGCTTTCTTT. Residues: CASSLSRGEAFF.

The chain carries TRBV6-2 or TRBV6-3 and TRBJ2-1, with D possibly matching TRBD1 (5 bases). The germline V and J ends were trimmed by 2 bases and 6 bases, with 14 bases remaining between them. CDR3 length equals 15 residues. CDR1 is MNHEY, CDR2 SVGEGT, per germline. The CDR3 DNA follows: TGTGCCAGCAGTTACAGGTGGGGCCCTGGCAATGAGCAGTTCTTC. Its translation is CASSYRWGPGNEQFF.

The gene calls are TRBV28 and TRBJ2-7; either TRBD1 or TRBD2 may fit D (5 bases each). V was cut by 1 base and J by 2 bases, with 12 bases left in between. The germline V gene has CDR1 MDHEN and CDR2 SYDVKM. The CDR3 contains 15 residues. CDR3 loop: CASSLLQGPTYEQYF. CDR3 DNA: TGTGCCAGCAGTTTATTGCAGGGACCAACCTACGAGCAGTACTTC.

This clonotype appeared a few times. The chain has TRBV29-1 and TRBJ1-2, with D possibly being TRBD1 (5 bases). The germline CDR1 and CDR2 sequences are SQVTM and ANQGSEA. The CDR3 is 12 amino acids. Between the trimmed V and J ends, which lost 7 bases and 4 bases, there was a span of 13 bases. CDR3 DNA sequence: TGCAGCGCTTCGTCGGACATCTATGGCTACACCTTC. Its protein product is CSASSDIYGYTF.